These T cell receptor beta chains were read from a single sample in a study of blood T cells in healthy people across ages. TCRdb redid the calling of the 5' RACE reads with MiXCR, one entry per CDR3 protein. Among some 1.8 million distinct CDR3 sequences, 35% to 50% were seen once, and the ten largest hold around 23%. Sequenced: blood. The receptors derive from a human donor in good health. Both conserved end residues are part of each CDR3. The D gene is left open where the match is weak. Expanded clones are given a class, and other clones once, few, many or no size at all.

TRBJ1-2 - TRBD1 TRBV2 TGTGCCAGCAGTGAAGACAGGGGGAATGGCTACACCTTC CASSEDRGNGYTF
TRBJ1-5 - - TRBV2 TGTGCCAGCACCGTGGGTTTTGCGGAAATCAATCAGCCCCAGCATTTT CASTVGFAEINQPQHF
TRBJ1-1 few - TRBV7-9 TGTGCCAGCAGCTTAAGGGAGGTTGAAGCTTTCTTT CASSLREVEAFF
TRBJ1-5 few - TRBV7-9 TGTGCCAGCAGCTTATTGGCAAATCAGCCCCAGCATTTT CASSLLANQPQHF
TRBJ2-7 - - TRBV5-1 TGCGCCAGCAGCTCCCACCCGACGGACTACGAGCAGTACTTC CASSSHPTDYEQYF
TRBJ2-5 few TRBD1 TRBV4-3 TGCGCCAGCAGCCAAGATCCTGGGACAGGGTCACAAGAGACCCAGTACTTC CASSQDPGTGSQETQYF
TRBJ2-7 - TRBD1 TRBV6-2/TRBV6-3 TGTGCCAGCAGTCCATGGGACAGACTGATCTACGAGCAGTACTTC CASSPWDRLIYEQYF
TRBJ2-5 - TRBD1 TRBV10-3 TGTGCCACGGAGATAGTCAAGGGACAGGGGCTGGAGACCCAGTACTTC CATEIVKGQGLETQYF
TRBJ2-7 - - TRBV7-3 TGTGCCAGCAGCGTCCGGGACACCTCCTACGAGCAGTACTTC CASSVRDTSYEQYF
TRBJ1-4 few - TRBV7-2 TGTGCCAGCAGCTTCTTGGACGGGGGGGGACTGTTTTTT CASSFLDGGGLFF
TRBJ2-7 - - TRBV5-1 TGCGCCAGCAGCTTGTCCGTTGGCAGTTCCTACGAGCAGTACTTC CASSLSVGSSYEQYF
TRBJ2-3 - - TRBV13 TGTGCCAGCAGCTTATGGGAGAACACAGATACGCAGTATTTT CASSLWENTDTQYF
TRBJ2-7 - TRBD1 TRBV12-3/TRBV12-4 TGTGCCAGCAGTCAAGCAGGGGGCTTCGATTTCTACGAGCAGTACTTC CASSQAGGFDFYEQYF
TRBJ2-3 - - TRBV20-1 TGCAGTGCTAGGGATTCGGGTACGCAGTATTTT CSARDSGTQYF
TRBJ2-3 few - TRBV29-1 TGCAGCGTTGAGGGAGGTTGGGGTACGCAGTATTTT CSVEGGWGTQYF
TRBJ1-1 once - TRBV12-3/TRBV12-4 TGTGCCAGCAGCAATAGGGGGGGGAACACTGAAGCTTTCTTT CASSNRGGNTEAFF
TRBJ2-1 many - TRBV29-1 TGCAGCGGTAGGCAGGGCCCGTTTTATGAGCAGTTCTTC CSGRQGPFYEQFF
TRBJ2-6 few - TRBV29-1 TGCAGCGTTGAAGATCAAAGAAGCTCTGGGGCCAACGTCCTGACTTTC CSVEDQRSSGANVLTF
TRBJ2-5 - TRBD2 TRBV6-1 TGTGCCAGCACCGAGGGACTAGGGGGTAACAATGAGCAGTACTTC CASTEGLGGNNEQYF
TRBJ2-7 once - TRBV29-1 TGCAGCGTCGCATCCGGGGCCCGGGGCGAGCAGTACTTC CSVASGARGEQYF
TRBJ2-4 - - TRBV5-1 TGCGCCAGCAGCTCGTACAGGGAGGGGGAGCAGTACTTC CASSSYREGEQYF
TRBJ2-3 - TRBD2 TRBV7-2 TGTGCCAGCAGCCAACTAGCGGTCGGAGGGGATACGCAGTATTTT CASSQLAVGGDTQYF
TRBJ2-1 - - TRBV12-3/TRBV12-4 TGTGCCAGCAGTTTGGAGGGGTGGCGGCAGTTCTTC CASSLEGWRQFF
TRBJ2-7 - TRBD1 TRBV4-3 TGCGCCAGCAGCCCGCACACCCCGGGACAGGAGGGCCACGAGCAGTACTTC CASSPHTPGQEGHEQYF
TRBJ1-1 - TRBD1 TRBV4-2 TGTGCCAGCAGCCAACAGAATTCCTACAGGGGTCCTACCAAGGCTTTCTTT CASSQQNSYRGPTKAFF
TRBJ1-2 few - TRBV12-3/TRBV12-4 TGTGCCAGCAGTCCCTCTGGGGGTCGCGGGGCTGGTGGCTACACCTTC CASSPSGGRGAGGYTF